This record concerns one TCR beta chain sequence. The target of this receptor is not known. The record has no base qualities; no much larger clone is one base away. The time point label of this sample denotes: week 11, during vaccination. Each vaccine dose was 300 ug of a 20-mer mutant IDH1 peptide in Montanide, given subcutaneously with topical imiquimod. All donors had newly diagnosed IDH1-mutant astrocytomas of WHO grade 3 or 4 that showed loss of nuclear ATRX. The samples were drawn from NOA16, a multicentre, single-arm, open-label phase I trial in Germany that tested a mutant IDH1 peptide vaccine in humans for the first time. Genomic DNA for TCRB sequencing was isolated from EDTA blood with the DNeasy Blood and Tissue Kit. This specimen belongs to a study of a mutant IDH1 vaccine in newly diagnosed glioma (dated by TCRdb to about 2021). Regarding the research as a whole: Eight vaccinations were administered to patients in weeks 1, 3, 5, 7, 11, 15, 19 and 23, corresponding to visits V03 through V10. Peripheral blood was collected at six visits: V03 (baseline), V05, V07, V10, V12 and V13. The 30 to 40 treated patients were roughly 62% male and roughly 40% female, with a mean age of around 40 years. Before enrollment, patients had received standard therapy of radiotherapy alone, temozolomide alone, or radiochemotherapy with temozolomide; most received the combination. Longitudinal TCRB deep sequencing was performed for roughly 27 treated patients wherever samples were available for exploratory analyses. Vaccination started 4-6 weeks after radiotherapy alone, or was given together with temozolomide cycles in the groups whose treatment included chemotherapy.

The library relied on the immunoSEQ multiplex PCR assay. Following the manufacturer's protocol, the hsTCRB Kit was used to amplify rearranged TCR beta chain sequences. TCRB libraries were sequenced on an Illumina MiSeq. Concerning the study's data processing: The proprietary platform of the kit vendor was used for demultiplexing, trimming and gene mapping. TCRdb carries this immuneACCESS record with in-frame sequences only. Its versions omit some clonotypes, under half of them owing to an unresolved V gene in the studies checked, with the rest unexplained. V, J and clone size were drawn from that table, and D and trimming were deduced from the DNA. This sample holds roughly 60,000 clones; approximately 80% were observed only once. The top ten clones comprise around 3.5% of the sample. The germline ends are 13 bases apart after V is trimmed by 7 bases and J by 7 bases. Its CDR3 holds 12 amino acids, cysteine through phenylalanine. Only CDR3 DNA is held: 36 bases, read in frame from base 1. The germline V gene (reference sequence) provides CDR1 MNHNY and CDR2 SVGAGI.

What the research found in general, with its limitations: The authors stated that sample limitations prevented analyses of patient blood samples from being reproduced. Across multiple MHC alleles, vaccine-induced immune responses were seen in around 93% of patients. Pseudoprogression seemed to be unrelated to changes in the top peripheral T cell clonotypes found by TCRB sequencing. Selection of PBMC samples for TCRB deep sequencing was based on availability.

The chain is encoded by TRBV6-6 joined to TRBJ1-1, and possibly TRBD1, on 6 matching bases. This sample comprised PBMCs, obtained from a glioma patient whose treatment included an IDH1 peptide vaccine. The receptor's source is a man between 25 and 39 years old with glioma. The base sequence is TGTGCCAGCATCCGGAGAGGGGGTGAAGCTTTCTTT. It translates as CASIRRGGEAFF.